This entry lists 6 T cell receptor beta chains sequenced from one sample in a study of identical twins (dated by TCRdb to 2016 to 2017). Library preparation was by 5' RACE. The sequencing machine was an Illumina HiSeq 2000. TCRdb reprocessed the public reads (quality trimming at Q25 with fastp, clone calling with MiXCR) and kept in-frame beta chains. Identical CDR3 protein sequences are pooled into one entry, listed with their most common genes and DNA. Recorded for this sample are about 150,000 distinct CDR3 sequences; around 3.5% of them occurred a single time. More than 6.5% of the sample is in the top ten clones. The sequenced sample consisted of memory T cells sorted from blood. The cell subset or site label here, explained by the study, means: CD45RO+ enriched T cells. These receptors were collected from a man aged 18 to 30 in good health.

This clonotype appeared many times. The genes are TRBV7-2 and TRBJ2-7; D not certain. Trimming took off 3 bases at V and 2 bases at J, with 11 bases between the two ends. Per the germline V gene, CDR1 is SGHTA and CDR2 is FQGNSA. This CDR3 is 14 amino acids long. The CDR3 nucleotides read TGTGCCAGCAGCTTGTCGCACCCTCCCTACGAGCAGTACTTC. Translating gives CASSLSHPPYEQYF.

Many counts were recorded for this clonotype. V usage is TRBV7-2 and J usage is TRBJ2-7; D remains ambiguous. Germline values: CDR1 SGHTA, CDR2 FQGNSA. The CDR3 has 13 residues. Trimming removed 0 bases at V and 3 bases at J, with 6 bases between. This chain's CDR3 is CASSLASNYEQYF. The CDR3 DNA reads TGTGCCAGCAGCTTAGCGAGTAACTACGAGCAGTACTTC.

In its sample, this clonotype was seen many times. V usage is TRBV28 and J usage is TRBJ2-1; TRBD2 matches at 8 bases. V lost 2 bases and J lost 9; bases outside the gene matches: 27. The CDR3 length is 21 residues. Germline CDR1 is MDHEN and CDR2 is SYDVKM. CDR3: CASSLKFRQTRGGAGGAEQFF. The CDR3 nucleotides read TGTGCCAGCAGTTTAAAATTCCGACAAACCCGGGGGGGCGCAGGAGGTGCTGAGCAGTTCTTC.

This clonotype was counted ten times or more. This chain connects TRBV7-2 to TRBJ1-2; 9 bases are shared with TRBD1. This CDR3 is 13 amino acids long. The J segment lost 10 bases and the V segment lost 0 bases, leaving 3 bases of the junction unmatched. Per the germline V gene, CDR1 is SGHTA and CDR2 is FQGNSA. CDR3 coding DNA: TGTGCCAGCAGCTTAGCCGGGACAGGGCCCTACACCTTC. This codes for CASSLAGTGPYTF.

This clonotype occurred many times. The chain carries TRBV5-5 and TRBJ2-1, with 9 positions matching TRBD2. After removal of 1 base from V and 10 bases from J, the junction contained 6 bases not matched to a gene. Germline CDR1 reads SGHKS; CDR2 reads YYEKEE (reference sequence). This CDR3 spans 14 amino acids. The chain's CDR3 is CASSLYSGRNEQFF. DNA of the CDR3: TGTGCCAGCAGCTTGTATAGCGGGAGAAACGAGCAGTTCTTC.

This clonotype was found many times. This chain connects TRBV4-3 to TRBJ2-1; TRBD2 matches at 8 bases. Germline V gene sequence: CDR1 LGHNA, CDR2 YSLEER. The CDR3 has 15 amino acids. Trimming at V came to 3 bases and at J to 6 bases, leaving 7 bases not matched to a gene. The CDR3 region is CASSQLAGSINEQFF. The CDR3 nucleotides are TGCGCCAGCAGCCAGTTAGCGGGATCTATCAATGAGCAGTTCTTC.